The 28 T cell receptor beta chains in this list originate from one sample, sequenced in a study of blood T cells in healthy people across ages (dated by TCRdb to 2013 to 2016). The method was 5' RACE. TCRdb names Illumina HiSeq 2500 as the instrument used. A second PCR of about 6 to 12 cycles was run with a J-beta primer mix and a sample-barcoded 5' primer. TCRdb passed the public sequencing reads through fastp at Q25 and MiXCR, retaining productive beta sequences. Each record represents a unique CDR3 protein, reported with the most common genes and DNA among its rows. This sample gives more than 550,000 distinct CDR3 sequences in total; approximately 21% of them show up just once. The top ten constitute 22% of the sample. Material: blood. The receptor set was obtained from a man aged 65 to 85 in good health.

This clonotype was seen ten or more times. The genes are TRBV12-3 or TRBV12-4 and TRBJ1-1; 8 bases are a match to TRBD1. The CDR3 is 15 residues long. After removal of 5 bases from V and 0 bases from J, the junction contained 5 bases not matched to a gene. CDR3 protein: CASSTRQGLNTEAFF. Written as DNA, the CDR3 is TGTGCCAGCAGTACCCGACAGGGGTTGAACACTGAAGCTTTCTTT.

On this clonotype itself: The DNA is left out, because the CDR3 cannot be placed on it with certainty; the CDR3 is given as TCRdb lists it. The V call is TRBV6-6, the J call TRBJ1-2; the table assigns TRBD1, which was not confirmed against the DNA. Germline V CDR1 and CDR2: MNHNY, SVGAGI (reference sequence). With termini counted, the CDR3 has 15 amino acids. The chain's CDR3 is CASSSSDAGKYGYTF.

This clonotype was observed at least ten times. The V and J genes are TRBV29-1 and TRBJ2-3; 7 nucleotides line up with TRBD1. With V trimmed by 3 bases and J by 3 bases, 3 bases remained unmatched. CDR1 is SQVTM and CDR2 is ANQGSEA in the germline V gene. The CDR3 extends over 13 amino acids. The CDR3 DNA reads as TGCAGCGTTGACTACAGGGGAACAGATACGCAGTATTTT. Its protein is CSVDYRGTDTQYF.

There are a few counts of this clonotype. The chain is built from TRBV6-6 and TRBJ1-5; D unresolved. The CDR3 is 14 amino acids. The germline V gene has CDR1 MNHNY and CDR2 SVGAGI (reference sequence). Trimming took off 5 bases at V and 4 bases at J, with 12 bases between the two ends. CDR3 region: CASSKDGPNQPQHF. As DNA, the CDR3 is TGTGCCAGCAGTAAGGACGGGCCAAATCAGCCCCAGCATTTT.

The chain combines TRBV20-1 with TRBJ1-5; D is uncertain. Trimming stripped 1 base from V and 5 bases from J, with 12 bases between. The germline gives CDR1 DFQATT, CDR2 SNEGSKA (reference sequence). The CDR3 has 14 amino acids. Written as DNA, the CDR3 is TGCAGTGCTAGAGCTGATGGTGGTTATCAGCCCCAGCATTTT. This gives the protein CSARADGGYQPQHF.

This clonotype was counted a few times. The chain joins TRBV7-9 to TRBJ2-7; D is undetermined. The V end was cut by 1 base, the J end by 3 bases, with 10 bases between. This CDR3 contains 14 residues. The germline V gene encodes CDR1 SEHNR and CDR2 FQNEAQ (reference sequence). The CDR3 sequence: CASSLEIGNYEQYV. CDR3 coding DNA: TGTGCCAGCAGCTTAGAGATAGGCAACTACGAGCAGTACGTC.

Comment on this clonotype: The germline gene is not matched at one end of the junction; a read error may be the cause. The chain is built from TRBV24-1 and TRBJ1-2; 8 bases match TRBD1. Germline CDR1 KGHDR, CDR2 SFDVKD. The CDR3 consists of 16 residues. CDR3 sequence: CAASAGRGRDRYGYTF. In DNA form, the CDR3 reads TGTGCCGCCAGTGCTGGCAGGGGGCGGGACCGATATGGCTACACCTTC.

This clonotype showed up just a few times. The J gene is TRBJ2-2, the V gene TRBV15; D is tentatively TRBD1 or TRBD2 (6 bases each). Trimming pared 6 bases from V and 5 bases from J, leaving 19 bases between. In germline, CDR1 is LNHNV, CDR2 YYDKDF (reference sequence). This CDR3 comprises 16 residues. The CDR3 loop reads CATREDSWRGTGELFF. In DNA, the CDR3 is TGTGCCACCAGGGAGGACAGTTGGCGGGGAACCGGGGAGCTGTTTTTT.

Points on this clonotype: One base away lies a much larger clone, so this may be a sequencing read error. The chain employs TRBV18 and TRBJ2-5, with no clear D. This CDR3 comprises 12 residues. The germline V gene has CDR1 KGHSH and CDR2 LQKENI. V gave up 4 bases and J gave up 1 base, with 4 bases separating them. This CDR3 reads CASSRIQETQYF. The CDR3 DNA sequence: TGTGCCAGCTCACGAATCCAAGAGACCCAGTACTTC.

The CDR3 DNA is TGTGCCAGCAGCTCTCCTTCCCCGACTGGGGCTGGGAACGAGCAGTACTTC. As protein: CASSSPSPTGAGNEQYF. This rearrangement joins TRBV28 to TRBJ2-7; D possibly corresponds to TRBD1 (5 bases). V lost 6 bases and J lost 5, with 26 bases in between. The CDR3 has 17 residues. The germline V gene has CDR1 MDHEN and CDR2 SYDVKM.

The rearrangement joins TRBV6-1 to TRBJ1-5; D is unclear. The V end lost 0 bases, the J end lost 1 base, and 10 bases lay between the germline ends. The CDR3 contains 16 residues. CDR1 and CDR2 (germline): MNHNS, SASEGT. DNA for the CDR3: TGTGCCAGCAGTGAAGCGCGGCCCACCAGCAATCAGCCCCAGCATTTT. Translated, it gives CASSEARPTSNQPQHF.

This chain uses TRBV12-3 or TRBV12-4 with TRBJ2-1, with no clear D. V shed 1 base and J shed 4 bases, with 14 bases lying between them. The CDR3 is 16 amino acids. CDR3 residues: CASSLEASGPYNEQFF. CDR3 in DNA: TGTGCCAGCAGTTTAGAAGCTAGTGGTCCTTACAATGAGCAGTTCTTC.

The chain couples TRBV6-5 to TRBJ1-5; tentatively, D is TRBD1 (5 bases). Germline V lookup: CDR1 MNHEY, CDR2 SVGAGI. Deletions cut 6 bases from V and 6 bases from J, with 15 bases between. The CDR3 contains 14 residues. The CDR3 DNA sequence: TGTGCCAGCAGCGGACGCCGTGGGACTCAGCCCCAGCATTTT. Translating it yields CASSGRRGTQPQHF.

This clonotype turned up a few times. The chain is built from TRBV5-1 and TRBJ1-1, with TRBD1 as a possible D gene (5 bases). V lost 4 bases and J lost 1, with 17 bases in between. This CDR3 has 16 residues. Germline V gene lookup returns CDR1 SGHRS and CDR2 YFSETQ. For the CDR3, the DNA is TGCGCCAGCAGCCCGGGGGATGCCAGGGCGAACACTGAAGCTTTCTTT. Protein: CASSPGDARANTEAFF. The full variable domain, completed using reference TRBV5-1 and TRBJ1-1, is KAGVTQTPRYLIKTRGQQVTLSCSPISGHRSVSWYQQTPGQGLQFLFEYFSETQRNKGNFPGRFSGRQFSNSRSEMNVSTLELGDSALYLCASSPGDARANTEAFFGQGTRLTVV.

This rearrangement joins TRBV2 to TRBJ2-7; 10 bases agree with TRBD1. V lost 7 bases, J lost 4 bases, and 7 bases stayed unmatched. This CDR3 region has 14 residues. Germline V lookup: CDR1 SNHLY, CDR2 FYNNEI. The CDR3 bases are TGTGCCAGCAACCCCGGGACAGGGGTGTACGAGCAGTACTTC. The encoded protein is CASNPGTGVYEQYF.

The chain couples TRBV7-2 to TRBJ1-4, with D unresolved. CDR1 SGHTA and CDR2 FQGNSA come from the germline V gene. The CDR3 has 13 residues. V was shortened by 3 bases and J by 3 bases, with 5 bases between the two germline ends. CDR3 nucleotide sequence: TGTGCCAGCAGCTTCCGGTCTAATGAAAAACTGTTTTTT. Translating gives CASSFRSNEKLFF.

The gene calls are TRBV11-2 and TRBJ1-3, with D perhaps matching TRBD1 (5 bases). The CDR3 extends over 16 amino acids. CDR1 is SGHAT, CDR2 FQNNGV, per germline. The V gene lost 0 bases and the J gene lost 3 bases, with 12 bases spanning the gap. CDR3 residues: CASSLDVGPVGNTIYF. The CDR3 DNA is TGTGCCAGCAGCTTAGATGTGGGGCCCGTTGGAAACACCATATATTTT.

This clonotype appeared many times. The chain carries TRBV6-5 and TRBJ1-2, with unresolved D. Germline V gene data show CDR1 as MNHEY and CDR2 as SVGAGI. CDR3 length equals 13 residues. Trimming shortened V by 3 bases and J by 7 bases, and 12 bases separated the two germline ends. The CDR3 DNA sequence: TGTGCCAGCAGTTATACGAGGGAGAGTGGCTACACCTTC. Residues: CASSYTRESGYTF.

The count of this clonotype is one. V and J are TRBV6-5 and TRBJ1-4, with D possibly being TRBD1 (6 bases). Germline V CDR1 and CDR2: MNHEY, SVGAGI. The ends were cut back, 1 base at V and 4 bases at J, with 7 bases in the middle. The CDR3 covers 14 residues. The CDR3 DNA reads as TGTGCCAGCAGTTACTACAGGGTTAATGAAAAACTGTTTTTT. It is translated as CASSYYRVNEKLFF.

This clonotype was seen once. The gene calls are TRBV12-3 or TRBV12-4 and TRBJ1-2; D remains ambiguous. This CDR3 spans 13 amino acids. Trimming left V 6 bases short and J 6 bases short, with 14 bases between. CDR3 in DNA: TGTGCCAGCAGCCCCACACTCCAGCATGGCTACACCTTC. Translated, it gives CASSPTLQHGYTF.

There are many counts of this clonotype. The V and J genes are TRBV5-1 and TRBJ2-5, with a weak D call TRBD2 (5 bases). The length of the CDR3 is 15 residues. Trimming took off 1 base at V and 0 bases at J, with 10 bases between the two ends. Germline assignment: CDR1 SGHRS and CDR2 YFSETQ. The CDR3: CASSLRGLDQETQYF. CDR3 DNA: TGCGCCAGCAGCTTGAGAGGACTGGACCAAGAGACCCAGTACTTC.

V usage is TRBV2 and J usage is TRBJ1-2, with D tentatively TRBD1 (5 bases). The germline V gene has CDR1 SNHLY and CDR2 FYNNEI. With 3 bases removed from V and 4 bases from J, the gap between germline ends came to 12 bases. CDR3 length: 14 residues. The CDR3 sequence: CASSEGGIVYGYTF. In DNA form, the CDR3 reads TGTGCCAGCAGTGAGGGGGGGATAGTCTATGGCTACACCTTC.

CDR3 sequence: CASSPTSGGAREQFF. In nucleotides, the CDR3 is TGTGCCAGCAGCCCGACTAGCGGGGGGGCACGAGAGCAGTTCTTC. The V and J genes are TRBV7-2 and TRBJ2-1; TRBD2 agrees at 14 bases. The V and J ends lost 5 bases and 10 bases, in that order; junction bases with no gene match: 7. CDR3 size: 15 residues. Germline lookup yields CDR1 SGHTA and CDR2 FQGNSA.

V gene TRBV5-1 combines with J gene TRBJ2-1, with TRBD2 matching 7 bases. V lost 2 bases and J lost 7; bases outside the gene matches: 3. Germline V CDR1 and CDR2: SGHRS, YFSETQ. The CDR3 covers 13 residues. The CDR3 DNA is TGCGCCAGCAGCTTAAGCGGGGAAAATGAGCAGTTCTTC. Its protein is CASSLSGENEQFF.

This clonotype was seen only a few times. The chain couples TRBV12-3 or TRBV12-4 to TRBJ2-2; D is ambiguous. With 6 bases removed from V and 7 bases from J, the gap between germline ends came to 18 bases. CDR3 length equals 15 residues. The CDR3 loop reads CASRMTTTPGGELFF. CDR3 nucleotides: TGTGCCAGCAGGATGACGACAACTCCGGGCGGGGAGCTGTTTTTT.

The V gene is TRBV3-1, the J gene TRBJ2-5; the D is unclear. TRBJ2-7 matches the DNA end more closely, so the J call is doubtful. The CDR3 is made up of 13 amino acids. The germline V gene has CDR1 LGHDT and CDR2 YNNKEL (reference sequence). The CDR3 spells CASSQVQIDEQYF. CDR3 DNA sequence: TGTGCCAGCAGCCAAGTACAGATCGACGAGCAGTACTTC.

CDR3 sequence reads: CASSLTGGWEKLFF. The CDR3 bases are TGTGCCAGCAGTCTAACAGGGGGCTGGGAAAAACTGTTTTTT. The genes are TRBV28 and TRBJ1-4, with TRBD1 matching 9 bases. This CDR3 is 14 amino acids long. With V trimmed by 5 bases and J by 8 bases, 6 bases remained unmatched. From germline, CDR1 is MDHEN and CDR2 SYDVKM.

This chain uses TRBV6-6 with TRBJ2-1; 10 bases are shared with TRBD1. The CDR3 is 16 residues long. CDR1 and CDR2 (germline): MNHNY, SVGAGI (reference sequence). With V trimmed by 6 bases and J by 1 base, 6 bases remained unmatched. CDR3 loop: CASSTGQGGSYNEQFF. The CDR3 DNA reads as TGTGCCAGCAGCACCGGACAGGGGGGGTCCTACAATGAGCAGTTCTTC.